This T cell receptor (beta chain) was obtained from a study of T-cell memory formation after mild COVID-19. Via MiXCR, TCRdb re-called the 5' RACE reads, giving one row per CDR3 protein. The sample holds tens of thousands of distinct CDR3 sequences, around a quarter seen once. This TCR was sampled from a young man who had mild COVID-19 (a few samples of this study predate the infection). Cell type and time point are not known. The sequenced sample was PBMCs or a T cell subset sorted from them (not recorded which).

The CDR3 reads CASSPGLAGTETQYF. The CDR3 bases are TGTGCCAGCAGCCCAGGACTAGCGGGGACGGAGACCCAGTACTTC. This chain joins TRBV3-1 and TRBJ2-5, with 12 bases aligning to TRBD2. Germline CDR1 and CDR2: LGHDT and YNNKEL (reference sequence). This CDR3 spans 15 amino acids. The ends lost 4 bases at V and 5 bases at J; junction bases unmatched: 5.